This T cell receptor beta chain was sequenced for a study of cytomegalovirus exposure and HLA in healthy donors. Per the germline V gene, CDR1 is LGHNA and CDR2 is YNFKEQ. V lost 4 bases and J 2 bases, leaving 9 bases between the germline ends. The CDR3 sequence is 15 residues long. The PCR had 60 Vbeta and 13 Jbeta primers. This table comes from immunoSEQ multiplex PCR, and its TCRdb copy is limited to in-frame clones, with some not included. The sample holds about 190,000 clones, approximately 80% seen once. Sequencing input: PBMCs. The chain combines TRBV4-2 with TRBJ2-6, with D possibly being TRBD1 (6 bases). This clonotype originated in a woman under 30 in good health and CMV-seronegative. The CDR3 nucleotides are TGTGCCAGCAGCCTAACAGGGACTGGGGCCAACGTCCTGACTTTC. Its translation: CASSLTGTGANVLTF.